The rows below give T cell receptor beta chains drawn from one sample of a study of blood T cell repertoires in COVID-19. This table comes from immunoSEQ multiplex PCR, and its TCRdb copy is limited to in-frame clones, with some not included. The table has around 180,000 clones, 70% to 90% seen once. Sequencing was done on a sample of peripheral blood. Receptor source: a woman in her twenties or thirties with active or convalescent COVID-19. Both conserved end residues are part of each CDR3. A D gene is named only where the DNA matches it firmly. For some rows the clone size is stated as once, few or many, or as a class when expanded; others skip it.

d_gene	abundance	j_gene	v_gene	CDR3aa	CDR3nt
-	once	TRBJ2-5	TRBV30	CAWRVYLPALTQYF	TGTGCCTGGAGGGTTTATCTCCCAGCGCTGACCCAGTACTTC
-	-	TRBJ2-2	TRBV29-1	CSVVRGTGELFF	TGCAGCGTTGTTCGGGGTACCGGGGAGCTGTTTTTT
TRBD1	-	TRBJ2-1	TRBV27	CASSFGQGYNEQFF	TGTGCCAGCAGTTTCGGACAGGGTTACAATGAGCAGTTCTTC
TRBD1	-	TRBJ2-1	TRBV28	CASSPTEGQGRNEQFF	TGTGCCAGCAGTCCAACCGAGGGACAGGGTCGCAATGAGCAGTTCTTC
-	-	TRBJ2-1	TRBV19	CASSGAGFSYNEQFF	TGTGCCAGTAGTGGGGCAGGGTTCTCCTACAATGAGCAGTTCTTC
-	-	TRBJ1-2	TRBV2	CASRNYGYTF	TGTGCCAGCCGTAACTATGGCTACACCTTC
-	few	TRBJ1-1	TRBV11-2	CASSLDRATEAFF	TGTGCCAGCAGCTTAGACAGGGCCACTGAAGCTTTCTTT
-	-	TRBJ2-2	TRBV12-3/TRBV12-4	CASSFSDRWFF	TGTGCCAGCAGTTTCTCGGACAGATGGTTTTTT
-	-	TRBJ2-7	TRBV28	CASIRSGSYEQYF	TGTGCCAGCATCCGCAGCGGATCCTACGAGCAGTACTTC
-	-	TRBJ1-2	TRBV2	CASRKGLWDGYTF	TGTGCCAGCAGGAAGGGACTTTGGGACGGCTACACCTTC
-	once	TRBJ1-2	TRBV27	CASSLWGGGGYGYTF	TGTGCCAGCAGTTTATGGGGGGGTGGAGGCTATGGCTACACCTTC
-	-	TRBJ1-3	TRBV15	CATSRDLRRGTGNTIYF	TGTGCCACCAGCAGAGATCTGAGGAGGGGTACTGGAAACACCATATATTTT
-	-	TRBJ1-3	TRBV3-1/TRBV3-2	CASSPGQSSGNTIYF	TGTGCCAGCAGCCCCGGACAGAGCTCCGGAAACACCATATATTTT